What follows is one TCR beta chain and its context. Its antigen is as yet unknown. Isolation per sample recovered at least 6 million PBMCs. The data originate from a study of blood T cells in healthy people across ages. Regarding the study as a whole: Researchers judged that diversity estimates from one million T cells fell short of true values. Age advanced and TCR beta diversity per million T cells fell, roughly linearly.

CDR1 DFQATT and CDR2 SNEGSKA come from the germline V gene (reference sequence). This CDR3 region has 12 residues. V gave up 1 base and J gave up 6 bases, with 9 bases separating them. The use of a sample-barcoded 5' primer and a J-beta primer mix characterized a second PCR of about 6 to 11 cycles. Each cDNA was tagged by a template-switch adaptor containing 12 random nucleotides. TCRdb redid the calling of the 5' RACE reads with MiXCR, one entry per CDR3 protein. The profile covers about a million distinct CDR3 sequences, with about 53% appearing a single time and 20% to 25% taken by the ten largest.

The receptor comes from a woman in her sixties or seventies in good health. The sequenced sample was blood. This rearrangement joins TRBV20-1 to TRBJ1-2; D might be TRBD1 (6 bases). The CDR3: CSARATGHGYTF. DNA for the CDR3: TGCAGTGCTAGAGCAACAGGGCATGGCTACACCTTC.